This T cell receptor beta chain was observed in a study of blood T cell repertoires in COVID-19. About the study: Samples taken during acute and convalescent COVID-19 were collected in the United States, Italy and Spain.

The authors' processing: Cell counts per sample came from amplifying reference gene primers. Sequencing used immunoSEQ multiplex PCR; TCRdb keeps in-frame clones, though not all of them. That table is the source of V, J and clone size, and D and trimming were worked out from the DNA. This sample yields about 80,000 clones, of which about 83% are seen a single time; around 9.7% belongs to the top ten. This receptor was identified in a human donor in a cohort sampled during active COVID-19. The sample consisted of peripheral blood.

The CDR3 sequence: CASSLLRQSGTDTQYF. CDR3 coding DNA: TGTGCCAGCAGTTTACTCCGACAGTCTGGCACAGATACGCAGTATTTT. The chain employs TRBV27 and TRBJ2-3, with D tentatively TRBD1 (5 bases). Looked up from germline, CDR1 is MNHEY and CDR2 is SMNVEV (reference sequence). The CDR3 has 16 amino acids. V lost 2 bases to trimming and J lost 1 base, with 13 bases between them.